The 28 T cell receptor beta chains in this list originate from one sample, sequenced in a study of blood T cell repertoires in COVID-19. Produced via immunoSEQ multiplex PCR; TCRdb's table is partial and in-frame only. The sample contains some 150,000 clones, 84% of which appear only once. The sample consisted of PBMCs or T cells enriched from blood (not recorded which). Every receptor here comes from a woman in her 50s who had been exposed to COVID-19.

The chain is built from TRBV27 and TRBJ2-3, with 7 nucleotides matching TRBD2. Germline CDR1 MNHEY, CDR2 SMNVEV (reference sequence). There are 18 residues in the CDR3. With 2 bases clipped from V and 1 base from J, the junction kept 12 bases outside the gene matches. The CDR3, as DNA: TGTGCCAGCAGTTTAGTATACACGAGCGGGAAAGGCACAGATACGCAGTATTTT. It is translated as CASSLVYTSGKGTDTQYF.

V and J are TRBV19 and TRBJ1-1; TRBD1 might be the D (6 bases). This CDR3 has 16 residues. Germline loops: CDR1 LNHDA, CDR2 SQIVND (reference sequence). The ends were cut back, 8 bases at V and 1 base at J, with 20 bases in the middle. The CDR3 nucleotides are TGTGCCAGTCGGAAGGAGGATGGACAGACGAACACTGAAGCTTTCTTT. Amino acids: CASRKEDGQTNTEAFF. Full variable domain (outside the CDR3, taken from reference TRBV19 and TRBJ1-1): DGGITQSPKYLFRKEGQNVTLSCEQNLNHDAMYWYRQDPGQGLRLIYYSQIVNDFQKGDIAEGYSVSREKKESFPLTVTSAQKNPTAFYLCASRKEDGQTNTEAFFGQGTRLTVV.

V is TRBV30 and J is TRBJ2-1; weak D call: TRBD2 (6 bases). The CDR3 length is 14 residues. V was clipped by 8 bases and J by 0 bases, with 14 bases between them. Germline V gene sequence: CDR1 GTSNPN, CDR2 SVGIG (reference sequence). The CDR3 is CALQGLNSYNEQFF. The CDR3 DNA is TGTGCCCTTCAGGGACTCAACTCCTACAATGAGCAGTTCTTC.

The table lists this clone with a count of one. V usage is TRBV6-5 and J usage is TRBJ1-1; 7 positions match TRBD1. There are 13 residues in the CDR3. Germline-derived CDR1 and CDR2 are MNHEY and SVGAGI. J gave up 7 bases and V 2 bases, and 4 bases lay outside the gene matches. CDR3 in DNA: TGTGCCAGCAGTTACGGGGGGACAGATGAAGCTTTCTTT. Translation: CASSYGGTDEAFF.

Comment on this clone: The junction differs from germline at one of its ends, possibly a read error. The chain couples TRBV14 to TRBJ1-5, with D tentatively TRBD1 (6 bases). The CDR3 sequence is 12 residues long. Germline CDR1 and CDR2: SGHDN and FVKESK. The CDR3 DNA sequence: TGTGCCAGCAGCCCCGACCAGGGGCAGGGGCCTTTT. This encodes CASSPDQGQGPF.

Details on this clone: Other DNA sequences in the sample encode the same CDR3. This chain connects TRBV19 to TRBJ2-5, with TRBD1 matching 11 bases. The germline V gene encodes CDR1 LNHDA and CDR2 SQIVND (reference sequence). V shed 5 bases and J 5 bases; nucleotides not matched to a gene: 7. The CDR3 has 15 residues. The CDR3 region is CASSPRTGGSETQYF. The CDR3 bases are TGTGCCAGTAGTCCACGGACAGGGGGCAGCGAGACCCAGTACTTC.

CDR3 protein: CASSGPGLEIKTQYF. The CDR3 nucleotides read TGTGCCAGCAGCGGTCCGGGACTAGAGATAAAGACCCAGTACTTC. This rearrangement joins TRBV9 to TRBJ2-5; 8 bases are shared with TRBD2. The CDR3 length is 15 residues. The J segment lost 6 bases and the V segment lost 3 bases, leaving 10 bases of the junction unmatched. Looked up from germline, CDR1 is SGDLS and CDR2 is YYNGEE. Combining the CDR3 with reference TRBV9 and TRBJ2-5 gives the whole variable domain DSGVTQTPKHLITATGQRVTLRCSPRSGDLSVYWYQQSLDQGLQFLIQYYNGEERAKGNILERFSAQQFPDLHSELNLSSLELGDSALYFCASSGPGLEIKTQYFGPGTRLLVL.

J is TRBJ2-2 and V is TRBV11-3, with 10 bases lining up with TRBD2. Germline V gene lookup returns CDR1 SGHNT and CDR2 YENEEA. V trimming: 2 bases; J trimming: 0 bases; junction bases outside the gene matches: 6. The CDR3 sequence is 18 residues long. For the CDR3, the DNA is TGTGCCAGCAGCTTATCTCTAGCGGGGGCCCCGAACACCGGGGAGCTGTTTTTT. This encodes CASSLSLAGAPNTGELFF. The entire variable domain, with the rest obtained from reference TRBV11-3 and TRBJ2-2, is as follows: EAGVVQSPRYKIIEKKQPVAFWCNPISGHNTLYWYLQNLGQGPELLIRYENEEAVDDSQLPKDRFSAERLKGVDSTLKIQPAELGDSAVYLCASSLSLAGAPNTGELFFGEGSRLTVL.

The genes are TRBV30 and TRBJ2-7; no firm D call. V was cut by 4 bases and J by 6 bases, with 22 bases left in between. This CDR3 contains 15 residues. CDR1 GTSNPN and CDR2 SVGIG come from the germline V gene (reference sequence). The CDR3 here is CAWTPPVRVGPEQYF. For the CDR3, the DNA is TGTGCCTGGACCCCCCCGGTCCGGGTCGGTCCCGAGCAGTACTTC.

The rearrangement links TRBV11-2 to TRBJ2-7, with TRBD1 as a possible D gene (5 bases). The CDR3 has 14 amino acids. Trimming removed 4 bases at V and 2 bases at J, with 12 bases between. The V gene's germline CDR1 is SGHAT and CDR2 FQNNGV. The CDR3 is CASSWSGNPYEQYF. The CDR3 DNA is TGTGCCAGCAGCTGGTCAGGGAACCCCTACGAGCAGTACTTC.

The V call is TRBV5-4, the J call TRBJ2-2; TRBD1 aligns across 8 bases. The CDR3 extends over 16 amino acids. Germline CDR1 and CDR2: SGHNT and YYREEE (reference sequence). Trimming removed 2 bases from V and 1 base from J; junction bases left unmatched: 4. The CDR3 nucleotides are TGTGCCAGCAGCTTAGTACAGGGGGGGAACACCGGGGAGCTGTTTTTT. As protein: CASSLVQGGNTGELFF.

This clone showed up just a few times. CDR3 sequence reads: CASSIDRGTGELFF. The DNA for the CDR3 is TGTGCCAGTAGTATAGACAGGGGCACCGGGGAGCTGTTTTTT. The V gene is TRBV19, the J gene TRBJ2-2, with D maybe TRBD1 (6 bases). This CDR3 contains 14 residues. Per germline, CDR1 LNHDA and CDR2 SQIVND (reference sequence). V lost 0 bases and J 4 bases, leaving 6 bases between the germline ends.

The chain carries TRBV11-2 and TRBJ2-7; D unclear. V was trimmed by 1 base and J by 13 bases, leaving 11 bases between them. The CDR3 is 11 amino acids. CDR1 SGHAT and CDR2 FQNNGV come from the germline V gene. The CDR3 loop reads CASSLGPPRYF. The DNA for the CDR3 is TGTGCCAGCAGCTTAGGGCCCCCCCGCTACTTC.

The CDR3 here is CASGRTPRAGFHNEQFF. CDR3 nucleotides: TGTGCTAGTGGCAGGACCCCCAGGGCTGGGTTCCACAATGAGCAGTTCTTC. The chain couples TRBV12-5 to TRBJ2-1, with a weak D call TRBD1 (5 bases). The germline CDR1 and CDR2 sequences are LGHNT and FRNRAP. The CDR3 length is 17 residues. Trimming took 6 bases from V and 5 from J, leaving 23 bases between them.

The V and J genes are TRBV10-1 and TRBJ1-1, with D unresolved. Germline-derived CDR1 and CDR2 are WNHNN and SYGVQD (reference sequence). The CDR3 is 11 residues long. Trimming cost V 7 bases and J 0 bases, with 3 bases left between them. The CDR3: CASTLNTEAFF. The CDR3 DNA sequence: TGCGCCAGCACATTGAACACTGAAGCTTTCTTT.

This clone appeared once. The CDR3 loop reads CASSQPTGGGGELFF. CDR3 DNA: TGCGCCAGCAGCCAGCCCACAGGGGGCGGCGGGGAGCTGTTTTTT. The chain employs TRBV4-3 and TRBJ2-2; 9 nucleotides align to TRBD1. The length of the CDR3 is 15 residues. From germline, CDR1 is LGHNA and CDR2 YSLEER. The junction had 6 bases not matched to a gene; V was cut back by 3 bases and J by 7 bases.

The chain links TRBV6-4 to TRBJ1-1, with unresolved D. V dropped 6 bases and J dropped 5 bases, with 19 bases sitting between them. Looked up from germline, CDR1 is MRHNA and CDR2 is SNTAGT. The CDR3 sequence is 15 residues long. CDR3 loop: CASRTRSGGMTEAFF. In DNA form, the CDR3 reads TGTGCCAGCAGGACCCGATCGGGAGGTATGACTGAAGCTTTCTTT.

This chain uses TRBV15 with TRBJ1-1, with D perhaps TRBD1 (5 bases). The CDR3 has 13 amino acids. Trimming left V 4 bases short and J 6 bases short, with 12 bases between. The V gene's germline CDR1 is LNHNV and CDR2 YYDKDF (reference sequence). In DNA, the CDR3 is TGTGCCACCAGCACGGGGGTGAGGGCTGAAGCTTTCTTT. Its translation: CATSTGVRAEAFF. Together with reference TRBV15 and TRBJ1-1, the CDR3 gives the full variable domain: DAMVIQNPRYQVTQFGKPVTLSCSQTLNHNVMYWYQQKSSQAPKLLFHYYDKDFNNEADTPDNFQSRRPNTSFCFLDIRSPGLGDTAMYLCATSTGVRAEAFFGQGTRLTVV.

This clone occurred once. The CDR3 is CASSERRRGGPSTDTQYF. For the CDR3, the DNA is TGTGCCAGCAGCGAACGGCGGCGGGGGGGCCCTAGCACAGATACGCAGTATTTT. V is TRBV7-2 and J is TRBJ2-3; 9 bases are a match to TRBD2. The CDR3 is made up of 18 amino acids. Germline-derived CDR1 and CDR2 are SGHTA and FQGNSA. V trimming: 5 bases; J trimming: 0 bases; junction bases outside the gene matches: 12.

This sequence joins TRBV21-1 and TRBJ2-1; the D call of TRBD2 is as the table states it, not checked on the DNA. TRBV21-1 is a known pseudogene. The CDR3 runs to 18 residues. CDR3 sequence: CASSNCEVLHSPDNEQFF. The DNA for the CDR3 is TGTGCCAGCAGCAATTGTGAGGTCCTACACTCTCCCGACAATGAGCAGTTCTTC.

The rearrangement uses TRBV6-2 or TRBV6-3 and TRBJ2-2; D unclear. Trimming shortened V by 5 bases and J by 6 bases, and 13 bases separated the two germline ends. The CDR3 has 14 amino acids. Germline V gene sequence: CDR1 MNHEY, CDR2 SVGEGT. Here the CDR3 DNA reads TGTGCCAGCAGTCTACCCACTCGGTCCGGGGAGCTGTTTTTT. Residues: CASSLPTRSGELFF.

This clone was counted a single time. The chain couples TRBV9 to TRBJ2-2, with 15 bases lining up with TRBD2. The CDR3 covers 17 residues. From germline, CDR1 is SGDLS and CDR2 YYNGEE. J was trimmed by 2 bases and V by 3 bases; bases with no gene match: 2. CDR3 sequence: CASSGTSGRVNTGELFF. The CDR3 nucleotides read TGTGCCAGCAGCGGGACTAGCGGGAGGGTTAACACCGGGGAGCTGTTTTTT.

J is TRBJ1-6 and V is TRBV6-5, with 10 bases identical to TRBD1. The CDR3 is made up of 14 amino acids. Trimming took 6 bases from V and 10 from J; bases not matched to a gene: 6. Germline V gene sequence: CDR1 MNHEY, CDR2 SVGAGI. This chain's CDR3 is CASSSDRGRSPLHF. The CDR3 bases are TGTGCCAGCAGCTCAGACAGGGGGCGATCACCCCTCCACTTT.

The V gene is TRBV12-3 or TRBV12-4, the J gene TRBJ1-5; D ambiguous. Trimming took 3 bases from V and 7 from J, leaving 10 bases between them. This CDR3 has 13 amino acids. The CDR3 DNA reads TGTGCCAGCAGTTTTGTCCTTCCCCAGCCCCAGCATTTT. Translating gives CASSFVLPQPQHF.

This clone was counted between two and nine times. CDR3 amino acids: CASSHLGGPSYEQYF. CDR3 in DNA: TGTGCCAGCAGCCACCTTGGCGGGCCCTCCTACGAGCAGTACTTC. The gene calls are TRBV3-1 (or the pseudogene TRBV3-2) and TRBJ2-7, with D possibly being TRBD2 (5 bases). In germline, CDR1 is LGHDT, CDR2 YNNKEL (reference sequence). The CDR3 spans 15 residues. With 3 bases removed from V and 0 bases from J, the gap between germline ends came to 12 bases.

This clone has only a few counts. The rearrangement uses TRBV11-1 and TRBJ1-6; 7 positions match TRBD1. Germline V lookup: CDR1 SGHAT, CDR2 FQDESV (reference sequence). The CDR3 consists of 14 residues. V dropped 6 bases and J dropped 5; count of bases not matched to a gene: 4. The CDR3 is CASRTGSDNSPLHF. The CDR3 nucleotides read TGTGCCAGCAGGACAGGGTCGGATAATTCACCCCTCCACTTT.

In regard to this clone: This sample also contains other DNA sequences that code for the same CDR3. This chain links TRBV6-5 with TRBJ1-1, with D unresolved. V dropped 9 bases and J dropped 2 bases, with 7 bases sitting between them. The CDR3 runs 11 residues. CDR1 MNHEY and CDR2 SVGAGI come from the germline V gene. The DNA for the CDR3 is TGTGCCAGTACCAGAAACACTGAAGCTTTCTTT. Translated: CASTRNTEAFF.

The chain is built from TRBV4-2 and TRBJ2-1, with 7 bases lining up with TRBD2. V lost 0 bases and J lost 0; bases outside the gene matches: 8. The germline gives CDR1 LGHNA, CDR2 YNFKEQ. This CDR3 is 18 amino acids long. CDR3 sequence (DNA): TGTGCCAGCAGCCAAGATAACCTAGCGGAAAGCTCCTACAATGAGCAGTTCTTC. Amino acids: CASSQDNLAESSYNEQFF.